This TCR beta chain was sequenced during a study of T cell responses to AZD1222 COVID-19 vaccine. Using immunoSEQ multiplex PCR, the repertoire was profiled, and TCRdb retains in-frame clones only, with some absent. The sample includes around 180,000 clones, 94% of them seen just once. This specimen consisted of peripheral blood, obtained 28 days after the second AZD1222 dose. The sequence came from an adult who received the AZD1222 COVID-19 vaccine.

For the CDR3, the DNA is TGTGCCAGCAGTTTACGGACAGGGGTAACAGATACGCAGTATTTT. Translation gives CASSLRTGVTDTQYF. This sequence joins TRBV28 and TRBJ2-3; 9 bases align to TRBD1. J gave up 3 bases and V 2 bases, and 3 bases lay outside the gene matches. The CDR3 consists of 15 residues. CDR1 MDHEN and CDR2 SYDVKM come from the germline V gene.